This TCR beta chain was profiled in a study of blood T cells in healthy people across ages. Then a second PCR, running about 6 to 11 cycles, was carried out with a sample-barcoded 5' primer and a J-beta primer mix. TCRdb recomputed calls from the 5' RACE reads with MiXCR, one row per CDR3 protein. The profile covers about 780,000 distinct CDR3 sequences, with roughly 26% appearing a single time and over 2.5% taken by the ten largest. Germline V CDR1 and CDR2: MNHEY, SVGEGT. The junction had 3 bases not matched to a gene; V was cut back by 6 bases and J by 3 bases. The CDR3 spans 13 residues. A further study also used this sample, focusing on T cells of mothers and their children.

V is TRBV6-2 or TRBV6-3 and J is TRBJ2-5; the match to TRBD2 covers 8 bases. The sequence was obtained from a boy aged 5-17 years in good health. The sample comprised blood. CDR3 bases: TGTGCCAGCAGGGGTAGCGGGGAAGAGACCCAGTACTTC. This encodes CASRGSGEETQYF.